This T cell receptor beta chain was identified during a study of CXCR3-negative and CXCR3-positive naive CD8 T cells. General observations from the study: Both naive subsets, CXCR3-negative and CXCR3-positive, displayed similar TRBV-TRBJ usage, unlike memory cells. TRB CDR3s were more hydrophobic in CXCR3-positive than in CXCR3-negative naive cells. Freshly isolated PBMCs were used in most assays, given partial CXCR3 loss after freezing. Naive subsets were similarly diverse, while memory CD8+ repertoires were much less diverse.

To note about this clonotype: Its antigen is unknown.

CDR1 is LNHDA and CDR2 is SQIVND in the germline V gene (reference sequence). This CDR3 spans 15 amino acids. TRB cDNA libraries were made by UMI-labeled 5' RACE. Reprocessing the 5' RACE reads, TCRdb reports a single entry for every CDR3 protein and omits DNA. The table for this sample gives over 150,000 distinct CDR3 sequences. Triplicate approximately 300,000-cell sorts were made of each CD8+ T cell subset. This receptor was obtained from a human donor in good health. Some clones in this sample may be carry-over from other donors' samples. The V and J genes are TRBV19 and TRBJ2-3; TCRdb selects TRBD2, and the lack of DNA leaves this call unchecked. Input material: naive CXCR3+ CD8+ T cells from blood. Subset denoted: CD45RO-CCR7+CD27+CD95- naive CD8+ T cells expressing CXCR3 (TNR3+). The CDR3: CASSKEGLSTDTQYF.